This TCR beta chain was observed in a study of T cells after yellow fever vaccination. Each CDR3 protein is one row after TCRdb ran MiXCR on the 5' RACE reads. Among 60,000 to 85,000 distinct CDR3 sequences, approximately 7.7% were seen once, and the ten largest hold roughly a third. Germline V gives CDR1 SGHTA, CDR2 FQGTGA. This CDR3 comprises 16 residues. V lost 5 bases and J 1 base, leaving 15 bases between the germline ends. This chain joins TRBV7-3 and TRBJ2-1; no clear D gene. This specimen was CD8+ T cells sorted from PBMCs, taken 5 days after the first yellow fever vaccination. The sequence was obtained from a young man who received the YFV17D yellow fever vaccine. This CDR3 is CASSPSGVGSYNEQFF. The CDR3 DNA reads TGTGCCAGCAGCCCCTCGGGCGTAGGATCCTACAATGAGCAGTTCTTC.